The T cell receptor (beta chain) under discussion was sequenced for a study of HIV-infected patients and healthy controls (dated by TCRdb to about 2014). About the investigation overall: CD4 counts rose modestly but significantly in about 90% of the 16 patients after three months of therapy, yet stayed below normal ranges. The CD4:CD8 ratio rose slightly, whereas CD8 counts showed no consistent shift during early therapy. Viral load fell below detection in about 65% of the 16 patients by the second bleed and in all patients following a further year of therapy. Patients lacked overall T-cell lymphocytopenia, and total CDR3 counts per chain did not differ significantly from controls. The question the study tested was whether immune perturbation and reconstitution could be captured by deep TCR repertoire sequencing of small blood samples from HIV patients. Broader findings and caveats from the paper: By Jaccard index and by the count of highly shared sequences, healthy controls shared more CDR3s between individuals than HIV+ patients did. Healthy control repertoires showed roughly threefold more distinct CDR3s and higher Shannon diversity than untreated HIV+ repertoires. Processing included only sixteen HIV-infected individuals, and this was regarded by the authors as a major limit on how widely the findings apply. Most CMV-associated CDR3s became more frequent during therapy, although their change was not significant, whereas HIV-associated CDR3s showed a significant decrease in frequency. Differing numbers of distinct sequences in patients and controls hindered comparison, and size-matching assigned excessive weight to rare events in the HIV-infected data. Mean usage differed significantly between HIV-infected patients and controls for eight alpha and eight beta V genes. MAIT cell alpha-chain CDR3s were found at high frequency in healthy controls but were severely depleted in HIV+ repertoires. Using whole blood restricted sequencing depth and prevented separating the dynamics of distinct T-cell subpopulations. Treated samples represented only around three months of therapy, a duration arguably insufficient for detecting immune reconstitution in view of low adult thymic output. Oligoclonality may be reflected in the significantly higher mean Gini indices of HIV-infected repertoires compared with controls. Size-matched repertoire data did not replicate the apparent post-therapy recovery of the Gini index in HIV-infected patients. Slight age and sex profile differences between the study cohorts did not explain the observed diversity differences. Alpha-beta chain pairing was not determined in the samples. HLA typing of donors was not performed in the study.

Trimming takes 0 bases from V and 4 bases from J, and the germline ends sit 7 bases apart. From a lookup of the germline V gene, CDR1 and CDR2 are MNHEY and SVGAGI. From its cysteine to its phenylalanine, the CDR3 spans 13 amino acids. Only the CDR3 DNA is retained, 39 bases long and in frame from the first base. Follow-up blood from HIV-infected patients was collected roughly three months, about 14 weeks, after antiretroviral therapy began. Whole blood was used without cell fractionation, so all unsorted peripheral T cells were reflected in the repertoire. For RNA extraction, 2 to 2.5 ml of peripheral blood was collected into Tempus tubes. Patients with febrile or AIDS-related illness, tumors, hepatitis B or C coinfection, immunomodulatory therapy, recent vaccination or treatment interruptions were excluded from enrollment. Residual genomic DNA was removed with the TURBO-DNase kit and globin mRNA was depleted with GLOBINclear.

Note on this clonotype: Its antigen is currently not known. Qualities for individual bases were not recorded, and no much larger clone is one base off.

Using SuperScript III with primers targeting the alpha and beta constant regions, approximately 500 ng of RNA was reverse transcribed. Separate libraries for the alpha and beta chains were generated through chain-specific third strand synthesis that incorporated multiplexing indices. To avoid primer bias, the protocol used one single primer pair to amplify every rearrangement within a chain, and the protocol also attached molecular barcodes to each cDNA molecule. The SP2 sequencing primer site and a random hexamer were carried on a 5' RACE adapter, to which purified cDNA was joined by T4 RNA Ligase 1. Second strand synthesis was primed from the SP2 site with Phusion polymerase, using slow temperature ramps to favor optimal annealing. Each molecule's 12-nucleotide barcode consisted of two random hexamer sequences, both added before amplification and joined together. An amplification PCR of about 23 cycles with P5s and P7 primers came after a short first PCR that had added P5 and P7 adapter elements plus a second index. The libraries went through 25 to 35 PCR cycles in total, were quantified on a Qubit, were sized on a Bioanalyzer, and were diluted to around 3.7 nM. Sequencing of the normalized libraries was done on an Illumina MiSeq using 2 x 250 paired-end kits. Reverse transcription reactions were cleaned up on MinElute columns and eluted into approximately 10 ul Tris-Cl. Adapter ligations ran for around 25 hours at 16 degrees C and were afterwards cleaned with AMPure XP beads at a 1:1 ratio. On the study's bioinformatics: A modified Decombinator processed the demultiplexed FASTQ files and output V, J, insert and barcode information. Sequences that shared a barcode but differed from the dominant sequence were discarded as errors, and original cDNA molecules were estimated by counting barcodes clustered at Levenshtein distance 3. The R packages ineq, vegan, igraph and RCytoscape were used for downstream analyses, with IMGT nomenclature and CDR3 definitions applied. V gene usage was computed over distinct sequences, each TCR counted once to avoid skew from clonal expansion. Whenever two unique CDR3 amino acid sequences within a donor differed by a single Levenshtein edit, similarity networks linked them. The authors compiled published HIV-specific CDR3s (almost 95 alpha, roughly 700 beta) and CMV-specific CDR3s (approximately 13 alpha, more than 200 beta) and searched for them in the repertoires. Random subsampling to size-matched repertoires demonstrated that the decreased diversity in patients did not result from their lower sequence numbers. TCRdb ran its own pipeline on the public reads, namely fastp trimming at Q25 and MiXCR clone calling, and kept in-frame beta chains. Records with the same CDR3 protein are collapsed into one entry carrying the most frequent genes and DNA. TCRdb's processing, not the authors' own work, is the source of the V and J calls. The sample data list a few thousand distinct CDR3 sequences, and around 30% of these were observed just once. 20% to 25% of the sample rests with the top ten.

The chain is made from TRBV6-5 and TRBJ2-7, with no reliable assignment of the D segment. The clonotype comes from an adult with HIV infection. The input for sequencing was blood, taken during antiretroviral therapy. The bases read TGTGCCAGCAGTTACTCGATGGGTTACGAGCAGTACTTC. Its protein product is CASSYSMGYEQYF.